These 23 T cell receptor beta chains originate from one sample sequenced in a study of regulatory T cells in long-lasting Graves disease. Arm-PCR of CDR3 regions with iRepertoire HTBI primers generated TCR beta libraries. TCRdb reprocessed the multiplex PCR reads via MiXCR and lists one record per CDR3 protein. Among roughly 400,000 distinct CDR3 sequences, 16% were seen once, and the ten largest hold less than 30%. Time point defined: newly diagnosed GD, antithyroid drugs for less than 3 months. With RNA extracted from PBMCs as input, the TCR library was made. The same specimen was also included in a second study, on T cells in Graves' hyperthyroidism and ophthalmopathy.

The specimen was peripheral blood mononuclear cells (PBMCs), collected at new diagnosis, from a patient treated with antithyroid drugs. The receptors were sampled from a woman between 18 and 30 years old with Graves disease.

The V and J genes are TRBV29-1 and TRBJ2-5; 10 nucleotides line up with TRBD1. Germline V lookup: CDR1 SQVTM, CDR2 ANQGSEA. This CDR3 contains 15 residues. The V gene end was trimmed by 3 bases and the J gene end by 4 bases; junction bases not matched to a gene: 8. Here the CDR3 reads CSVDKGDRGLETQYF. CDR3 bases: TGCAGCGTTGATAAAGGAGACAGGGGGCTAGAGACCCAGTACTTC.

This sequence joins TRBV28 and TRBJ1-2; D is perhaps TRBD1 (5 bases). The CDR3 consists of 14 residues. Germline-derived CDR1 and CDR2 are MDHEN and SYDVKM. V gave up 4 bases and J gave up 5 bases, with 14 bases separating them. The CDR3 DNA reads TGTGCCAGCAGTTCGTCTCCCGGGGGGTATGGCTACACCTTC. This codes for CASSSSPGGYGYTF.

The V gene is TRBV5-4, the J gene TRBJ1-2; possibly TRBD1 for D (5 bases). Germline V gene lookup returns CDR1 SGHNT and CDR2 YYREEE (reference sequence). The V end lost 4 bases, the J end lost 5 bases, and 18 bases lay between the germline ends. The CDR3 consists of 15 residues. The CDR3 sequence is CASSLGGGRSYGYTF. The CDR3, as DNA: TGTGCCAGCAGCCTTGGCGGGGGAAGGAGTTATGGCTACACCTTC.

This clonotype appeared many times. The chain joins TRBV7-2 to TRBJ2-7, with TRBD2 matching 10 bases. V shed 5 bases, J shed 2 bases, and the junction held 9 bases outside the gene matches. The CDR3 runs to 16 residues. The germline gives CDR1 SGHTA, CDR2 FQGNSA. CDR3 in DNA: TGTGCCAGCAGCGCGTCGACTAGCGGGTTTCCCTACGAGCAGTACTTC. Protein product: CASSASTSGFPYEQYF.

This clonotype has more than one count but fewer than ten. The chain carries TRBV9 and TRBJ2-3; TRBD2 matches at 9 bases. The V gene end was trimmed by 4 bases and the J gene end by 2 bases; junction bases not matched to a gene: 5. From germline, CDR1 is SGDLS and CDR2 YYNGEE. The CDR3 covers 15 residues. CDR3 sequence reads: CASSLAGLFTDTQYF. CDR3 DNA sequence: TGTGCCAGCAGCCTAGCGGGGTTGTTCACAGATACGCAGTATTTT.

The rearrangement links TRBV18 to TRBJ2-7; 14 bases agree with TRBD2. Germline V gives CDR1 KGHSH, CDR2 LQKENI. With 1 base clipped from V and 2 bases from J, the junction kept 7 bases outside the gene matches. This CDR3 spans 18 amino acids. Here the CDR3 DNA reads TGTGCCAGCTCACCACGGGGGACTAGCGGGAGCAAGCCCTACGAGCAGTACTTC. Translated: CASSPRGTSGSKPYEQYF.

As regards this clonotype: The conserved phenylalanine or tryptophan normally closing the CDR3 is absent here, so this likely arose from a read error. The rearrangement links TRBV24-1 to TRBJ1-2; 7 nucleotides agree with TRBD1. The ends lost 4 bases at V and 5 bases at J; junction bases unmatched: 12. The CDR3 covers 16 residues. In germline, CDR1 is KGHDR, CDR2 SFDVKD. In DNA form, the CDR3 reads TGTGCCACCAGTGAGCCCCTTGGGGACAGCTTATATGGCTACACCTCC. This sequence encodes CATSEPLGDSLYGYTS.

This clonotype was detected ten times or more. CDR3 nucleotide sequence: TGTGCCAGCAGTCCCTCACAACACAATGAGCAGTTCTTC. Translating it yields CASSPSQHNEQFF. The chain couples TRBV12-3 or TRBV12-4 to TRBJ2-1; no definite D call. Trimming cost V 5 bases and J 5 bases, with 10 bases left between them. CDR3 length equals 13 residues.

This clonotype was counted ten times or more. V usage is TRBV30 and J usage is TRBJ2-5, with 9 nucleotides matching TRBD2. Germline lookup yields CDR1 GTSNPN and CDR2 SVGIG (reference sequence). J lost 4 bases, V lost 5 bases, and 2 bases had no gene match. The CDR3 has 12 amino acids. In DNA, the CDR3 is TGTGCCTGGTCTAGCGGGATAGAGACCCAGTACTTC. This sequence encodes CAWSSGIETQYF.

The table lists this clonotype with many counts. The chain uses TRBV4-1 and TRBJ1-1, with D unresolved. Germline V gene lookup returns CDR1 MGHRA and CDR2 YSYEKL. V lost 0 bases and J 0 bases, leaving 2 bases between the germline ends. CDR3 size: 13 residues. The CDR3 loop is CASSQEMNTEAFF. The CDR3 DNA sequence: TGCGCCAGCAGCCAAGAAATGAACACTGAAGCTTTCTTT.

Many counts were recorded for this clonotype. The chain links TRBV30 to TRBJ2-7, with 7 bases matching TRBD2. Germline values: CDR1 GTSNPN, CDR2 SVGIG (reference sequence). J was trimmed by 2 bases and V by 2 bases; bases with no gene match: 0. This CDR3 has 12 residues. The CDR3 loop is CAWSLAAYEQYF. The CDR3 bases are TGTGCCTGGAGTCTAGCGGCCTACGAGCAGTACTTC.

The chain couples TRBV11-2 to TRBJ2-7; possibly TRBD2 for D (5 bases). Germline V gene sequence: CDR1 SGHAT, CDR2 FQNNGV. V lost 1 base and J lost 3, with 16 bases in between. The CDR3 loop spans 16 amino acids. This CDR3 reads CASSLGYGGGHYEQYF. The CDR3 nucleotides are TGTGCCAGCAGCTTAGGGTATGGAGGTGGGCACTACGAGCAGTACTTC.

DNA for the CDR3: TGTGCCACCAACCGGGGGGGCATTCAGTACTTC. Translation gives CATNRGGIQYF. The V call is TRBV10-3, the J call TRBJ2-4; TRBD2 aligns across 8 bases. This CDR3 has 11 amino acids. Germline V CDR1 and CDR2: ENHRY, SYGVKD. V lost 10 bases and J lost 9; bases outside the gene matches: 5.

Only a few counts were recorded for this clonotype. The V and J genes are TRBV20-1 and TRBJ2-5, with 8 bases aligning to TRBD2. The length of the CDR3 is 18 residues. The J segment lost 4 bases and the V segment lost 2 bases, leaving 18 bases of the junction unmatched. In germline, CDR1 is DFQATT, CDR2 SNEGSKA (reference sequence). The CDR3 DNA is TGCAGTGCTAGACCCTGGGCGCCTATCAGCGGGAGAGGAGAGACCCAGTACTTC. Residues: CSARPWAPISGRGETQYF.

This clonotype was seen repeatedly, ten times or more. CDR3 in amino acids: CASSPTLKLAGVVSSYNEQFF. The CDR3 coding sequence is TGTGCCAGCAGCCCCACCTTAAAACTAGCGGGAGTGGTGAGCTCCTACAATGAGCAGTTCTTC. The gene calls are TRBV28 and TRBJ2-1, with 11 bases lining up with TRBD2. Germline trimming cut 6 bases from V and 0 bases from J; bases unmatched to any gene: 19. CDR3 length equals 21 residues. Germline values: CDR1 MDHEN, CDR2 SYDVKM.

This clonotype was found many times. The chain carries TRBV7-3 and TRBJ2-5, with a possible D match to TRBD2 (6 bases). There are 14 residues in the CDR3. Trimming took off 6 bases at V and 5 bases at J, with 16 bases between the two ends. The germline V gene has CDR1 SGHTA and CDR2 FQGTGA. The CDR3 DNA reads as TGTGCCAGCAGTCCACAAGGAGGGAGGGAGACCCAGTACTTC. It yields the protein CASSPQGGRETQYF.

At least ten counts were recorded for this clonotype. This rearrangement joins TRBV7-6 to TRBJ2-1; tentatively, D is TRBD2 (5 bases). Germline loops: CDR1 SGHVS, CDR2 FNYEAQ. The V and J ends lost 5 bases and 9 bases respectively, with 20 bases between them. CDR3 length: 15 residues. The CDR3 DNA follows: TGTGCCAGCAGCGGCCGTGCGGGTGGCTCTGCTGAGCAGTTCTTC. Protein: CASSGRAGGSAEQFF. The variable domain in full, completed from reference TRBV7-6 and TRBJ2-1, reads GAGVSQSPRYKVTKRGQDVALRCDPISGHVSLYWYRQALGQGPEFLTYFNYEAQQDKSGLPNDRFSAERPEGSISTLTIQRTEQRDSAMYRCASSGRAGGSAEQFFGPGTRLTVL.

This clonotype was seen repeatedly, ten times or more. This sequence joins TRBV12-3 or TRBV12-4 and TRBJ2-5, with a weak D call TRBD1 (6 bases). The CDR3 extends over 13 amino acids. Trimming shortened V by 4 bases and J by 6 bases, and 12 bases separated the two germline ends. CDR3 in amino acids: CASSYKGGQTQYF. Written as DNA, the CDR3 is TGTGCCAGCAGTTATAAAGGGGGACAGACCCAGTACTTC.

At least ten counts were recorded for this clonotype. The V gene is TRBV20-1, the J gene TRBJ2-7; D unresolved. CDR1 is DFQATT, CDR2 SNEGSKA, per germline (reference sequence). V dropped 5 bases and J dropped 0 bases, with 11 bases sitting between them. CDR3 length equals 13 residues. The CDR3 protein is CSASRRSSYEQYF. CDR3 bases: TGCAGTGCTTCACGTCGGAGCTCCTACGAGCAGTACTTC.

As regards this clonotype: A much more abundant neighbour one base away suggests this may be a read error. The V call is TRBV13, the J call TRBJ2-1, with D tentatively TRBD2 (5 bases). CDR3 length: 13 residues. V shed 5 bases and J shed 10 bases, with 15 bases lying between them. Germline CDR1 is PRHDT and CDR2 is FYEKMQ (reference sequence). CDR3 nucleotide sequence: TGTGCCAGCAGCACCACTAGGTCGGGCGAGCAGTTCTTC. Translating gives CASSTTRSGEQFF.

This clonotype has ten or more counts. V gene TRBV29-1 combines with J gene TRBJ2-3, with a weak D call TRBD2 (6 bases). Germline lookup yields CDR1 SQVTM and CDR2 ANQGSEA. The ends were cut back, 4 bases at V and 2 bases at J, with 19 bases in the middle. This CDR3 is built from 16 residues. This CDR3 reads CSVGFSVGGLTDTQYF. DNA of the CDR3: TGCAGCGTTGGGTTCTCTGTGGGAGGCCTCACAGATACGCAGTATTTT.

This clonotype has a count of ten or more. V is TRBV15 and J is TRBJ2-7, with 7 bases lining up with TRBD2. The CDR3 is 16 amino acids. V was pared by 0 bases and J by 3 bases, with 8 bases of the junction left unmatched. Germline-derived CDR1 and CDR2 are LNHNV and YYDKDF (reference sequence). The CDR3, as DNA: TGTGCCACCAGCAGAGATTTACGGGAGGACTACTACGAGCAGTACTTC. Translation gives CATSRDLREDYYEQYF.

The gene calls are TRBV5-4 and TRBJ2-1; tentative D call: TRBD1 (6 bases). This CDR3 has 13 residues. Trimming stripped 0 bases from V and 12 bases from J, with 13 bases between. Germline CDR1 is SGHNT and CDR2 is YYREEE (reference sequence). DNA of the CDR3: TGTGCCAGCAGCTTGGAGGGGGTGGGGGTGCAGTTCTTC. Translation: CASSLEGVGVQFF.